This T cell receptor (beta chain) emerged from a study of blood T cell repertoires in COVID-19. Study context: Specimens from acute and convalescent COVID-19 originated in the United States, Italy and Spain.

Trimming took 8 bases from V and 1 from J, leaving 11 bases between them. The germline V gene encodes CDR1 ENHRY and CDR2 SYGVKD. The CDR3 totals 13 residues. In the original analysis: Nucleated cell number was recorded as an estimate derived from reference gene primer amplification. Method: immunoSEQ multiplex PCR; TCRdb's copy keeps in-frame clones and lacks some. V, J and clone size reflect that table, while D and trimming were determined from the DNA. This repertoire shows 70,000 to 75,000 clones, roughly 80% found once; its top ten account for roughly 1.9%. Sequenced: peripheral blood. The TCR was taken from a woman aged 55-69 years with acute or convalescent COVID-19. V gene TRBV10-3 combines with J gene TRBJ1-1; maybe TRBD1 (5 bases). CDR3 in amino acids: CAIGFRENTEAFF. CDR3 DNA sequence: TGTGCCATCGGTTTCAGGGAGAACACTGAAGCTTTCTTT.